The subject of this entry is one T cell receptor beta chain. This specimen belongs to a study of T cell changes during pregnancy in multiple sclerosis. Sequenced by immunoSEQ multiplex PCR; TCRdb stores in-frame clones only, minus some. The sample yields some 60,000 clones, approximately 91% seen once. V shed 6 bases and J shed 7 bases, with 11 bases lying between them. Looked up from germline, CDR1 is DFQATT and CDR2 is SNEGSKA (reference sequence). The CDR3 is 11 residues long. The specimen was peripheral blood, collected after pregnancy. The chain recombines TRBV20-1 with TRBJ2-3; the D is unclear. The source is a female donor with multiple sclerosis, enrolled in a pregnancy study. CDR3 protein: CSAAFLYTQYF. CDR3 nucleotide sequence: TGCAGTGCCGCCTTTCTATATACGCAGTATTTT.